Each of the 4 T cell receptor beta chains below was sequenced from the same sample in a study of T cell responses to AZD1222 COVID-19 vaccine (dated by TCRdb to about 2021). Library creation used the immunoSEQ multiplex PCR assay. TCRdb took over this immuneACCESS table, retaining in-frame rearrangements with V and J assigned. Such tables are incomplete; in checked studies, under half of the missing clones stem from an unresolved V gene, and the remainder is unexplained. A total of some 190,000 clones appear in this sample, 75% to 90% of them only once. Of the sample, 6.9% falls within the top ten clones. What this sample's time point label stands for: baseline before first vaccination. Source: peripheral blood, taken on day 0 of AZD1222 vaccination. The receptors were gathered from an adult in good health.

This clone was detected a few times. V usage is TRBV4-2 and J usage is TRBJ2-1; the D gene is possibly TRBD2 (5 bases). Germline V lookup: CDR1 LGHNA, CDR2 YNFKEQ. Trimming removed 0 bases from V and 0 bases from J, with 9 bases in between. CDR3 length: 16 residues. The CDR3 nucleotides are TGTGCCAGCAGCCAAGAACTAGAAAGCTCCTACAATGAGCAGTTCTTC. Translating gives CASSQELESSYNEQFF.

Only a few counts were recorded for this clone. The chain employs TRBV29-1 and TRBJ1-1, with D tentatively TRBD1 (6 bases). CDR1 is SQVTM, CDR2 ANQGSEA, per germline. With 7 bases removed from V and 0 bases from J, the gap between germline ends came to 15 bases. The CDR3 spans 14 residues. This CDR3 reads CSANEGGLNTEAFF. The CDR3 bases are TGCAGCGCTAACGAGGGGGGCTTGAACACTGAAGCTTTCTTT.

The gene calls are TRBV19 and TRBJ1-5; D may be TRBD1 (6 bases). The V end lost 4 bases, the J end lost 0 bases, and 25 bases lay between the germline ends. Germline lookup yields CDR1 LNHDA and CDR2 SQIVND (reference sequence). The CDR3 loop spans 20 amino acids. In DNA form, the CDR3 reads TGTGCCAGTAGTACCTCACCGGGACAAACCAAGTCGTATAGCAATCAGCCCCAGCATTTT. Amino acids: CASSTSPGQTKSYSNQPQHF.

The chain couples TRBV27 to TRBJ1-1, with D possibly matching TRBD1 (5 bases). Trimming cost V 3 bases and J 6 bases, with 26 bases left between them. The CDR3 is 18 residues long. Germline CDR1 reads MNHEY; CDR2 reads SMNVEV (reference sequence). Here the CDR3 DNA reads TGTGCCAGCAGTTTCGCCGGGGCGATGAGGTCGGGAACCCCTGAAGCTTTCTTT. Translated: CASSFAGAMRSGTPEAFF.